Described below is a single T cell receptor (beta chain) sequence and its context. Sequencing used immunoSEQ multiplex PCR; TCRdb keeps in-frame clones, though not all of them. The table includes about 300,000 clones, less than 85% detected once. This specimen comes from a study of blood T cell repertoires in COVID-19. Study at large: T cells, B-cell-depleted T cells, or PBMCs provided the cDNA or gDNA that served as material.

This CDR3 contains 14 residues. V lost 4 bases, J lost 0 bases, and 13 bases lay in between. Germline V gene sequence: CDR1 SQVTM, CDR2 ANQGSEA. This clonotype was sampled from a human donor with COVID-19, enrolled during active disease. The donor label of this sample is uncertain. The chain has TRBV29-1 and TRBJ2-7; D is ambiguous. The sequenced material came from peripheral blood. DNA for the CDR3: TGCAGCGTTGCTGTTGGCCTGCCCTCCTACGAGCAGTACTTC. Translating gives CSVAVGLPSYEQYF.